This T cell receptor (beta chain) was recorded in a study of T cell clonality in common variable immunodeficiency (dated by TCRdb to between 2014 and 2016). The research as a whole found: Compared with healthy controls, CVID subjects showed increased TCRbeta clonality (t-test p = 0.018), a feature most characteristic of about a third of subjects. According to the authors, finding the cause of the higher clonality in CVID would require sequencing the repertoires of T cell subpopulations. Reportedly, TCRbeta sequences from CVID had fewer deletions and N-nucleotide insertions, and highly modified clones with 13 or more V deletions were absent from CVID. Correlations of repertoire features with clinical complications were constrained by heterogeneity among patients within the CVID cohort. Even though DNA input was equal, the average per sample came to about 81,820 unique sequences for controls compared with 25,000 to 35,000 for CVID samples. CVID subjects shared fewer TCRbeta clones with each other than healthy controls did (p < 0.0001).

Most of the CVID patients and most of the healthy controls were of Caucasian heritage. Heparinized peripheral whole blood samples of about 4.5 to 9 ml were obtained from each donor. Genomic DNA from adults with common variable immune deficiency (CVID) and from healthy adult controls was used to sequence TCRbeta CDR3 repertoires. There were approximately 22 healthy adult volunteers in the control group (approximately 12 female and 10 male), ranging in age from about 20 to 70 years, with a mean age of about 32. To isolate peripheral blood mononuclear cells, diluted blood was subjected to density centrifugation over Hypaque 1077 or Ficoll-Paque. Genomic DNA was obtained from unsorted mononuclear cells using either Qiagen column purification or a centrifugation-based method. This clone came up many times. Its antigen specificity is not known. The read ends 3 residues before the CDR3 terminus; that terminus is restored from the germline J gene.

From its cysteine to its phenylalanine, the CDR3 spans 11 amino acids. The DNA has 24 bases, all within the CDR3, and is read from base 1. Via the germline V gene (reference sequence), CDR1 is MNHEY and CDR2 SMNVEV. Cut back by 7 bases and 2 bases, the V and J ends lie 5 bases apart. For sequencing input, CVID and control samples contributed equivalent amounts of genomic DNA. For every sample, a 60 bp segment covering the rearranged TCRbeta CDR3 region was amplified and then sequenced. The immunoSEQ assay, a bias-corrected multiplex PCR combined with high-throughput sequencing, was used to amplify TCRbeta. For the original study's pipeline: Each unique nucleotide sequence was treated as a clone and annotated with V, D and J genes, copy number and frequency. Sequences were labeled productive if in frame, and non-productive if out of frame or containing stop codons. Clonality was calculated from Shannon's entropy as previously described. The predicted amino acid sequences of productive clones were used to derive mean CDR3 Kyte-Doolittle hydropathy. The R hclust function was used to hierarchically cluster scaled V gene usage with Manhattan distance and complete linkage. To assess clone sharing by CDR3 amino acid sequence, 12 repertoires per group were resampled over 100 rounds. Repertoires were searched for fewer than 85 published EBV-specific and a few hundred published CMV-specific TCRbeta sequences. After two CVID samples that produced fewer than 10,000 sequences were dropped from the analysis, a few dozen CVID repertoires remained. Sourced from immuneACCESS, this table was stored by TCRdb with only in-frame sequences that have V and J called. A share of the clones is absent; for the studies checked, an unresolved V gene accounts for under half, and the remainder has no known explanation. D and trimming were read from the DNA, whereas the V and J calls and clone size are those reported in that table. The table notes tens of thousands of clones here, none of them singletons. The top ten clones comprise 10% of the sample.

The rearranged chain carries TRBV27 and TRBJ1-1; confidence is insufficient to name the D gene. The sample taken for sequencing was peripheral blood mononuclear cells. This TCR was recovered from a person aged 18 to 70 in good health. The covered CDR3 bases are TGTGCCAGCAAATTAAACACTGAA. It specifies CASKLNTE. The full-length CDR3 reads as CASKLNTEAFF.